This T cell receptor (beta chain) was obtained from a study of blood T cells in healthy people across ages. Points from the study as a whole: Long-lived donors exceeded aged donors in naive CD4+ cells and diversity.

Per sample, a minimum of 7 million PBMCs were isolated. Through a sample-barcoded 5' primer and a J-beta primer mix, a second PCR was run for roughly 7 to 11 cycles. TCRdb reprocessed the 5' RACE reads via MiXCR and lists one record per CDR3 protein. The sample comprises about 580,000 distinct CDR3 sequences, 40% to 50% of which are singletons, and around 24% rests with the top ten. About this clonotype itself: The target antigen is unknown.

Material: blood. This clonotype was obtained from a man at least 80 years old in good health.

The CDR3: CAISEMHTEAFF. The DNA of the CDR3 is TGTGCCATCAGTGAAATGCACACTGAAGCTTTCTTT. The chain combines TRBV10-3 with TRBJ1-1; D unclear. Germline V gene lookup returns CDR1 ENHRY and CDR2 SYGVKD. The V end was cut by 3 bases, the J end by 3 bases, with 5 bases between. The CDR3 has 12 amino acids.